The 23 T cell receptor beta chains below all came from one sample that was sequenced in a study of cytomegalovirus exposure and HLA in healthy donors. Vbeta (60) and Jbeta (13) primers were used in the PCR. TCRdb's table, derived via immunoSEQ multiplex PCR, lists solely in-frame clones and lacks some. The sample yields about 200,000 clones, around 75% seen once. Sequences were obtained from PBMCs. The receptors come from a woman between 50 and 59 years old in good health and CMV-seronegative.

The chain joins TRBV5-1 to TRBJ2-7, with 11 bases that match TRBD2. Germline assignment: CDR1 SGHRS and CDR2 YFSETQ. CDR3 length: 15 amino acids. V dropped 3 bases and J dropped 2; count of bases not matched to a gene: 4. The CDR3 coding sequence is TGCGCCAGCAGCTATACTAGCGGGGGCCCCTACGAGCAGTACTTC. It specifies CASSYTSGGPYEQYF.

The CDR3 region is CASSLVADSYNEQFF. The CDR3 nucleotides read TGTGCCAGCAGCTTAGTAGCGGACTCCTACAATGAGCAGTTCTTC. This rearrangement joins TRBV7-6 to TRBJ2-1; a weak D match, TRBD2 (6 bases). V dropped 1 base and J dropped 0 bases, with 7 bases sitting between them. CDR1 and CDR2 from the germline V gene are SGHVS and FNYEAQ. This CDR3 has 15 amino acids.

The chain recombines TRBV19 with TRBJ2-2; 7 bases agree with TRBD1. The CDR3 sequence is 14 residues long. Germline loops: CDR1 LNHDA, CDR2 SQIVND (reference sequence). Trimming took 5 bases from V and 6 from J; bases not matched to a gene: 6. CDR3 bases: TGTGCCAGTAGTTACGACAGGGTGGCCGGGGAGCTGTTTTTT. Its protein product is CASSYDRVAGELFF.

This chain joins TRBV6-1 and TRBJ1-1; no clear D gene. This CDR3 spans 13 amino acids. Germline lookup yields CDR1 MNHNS and CDR2 SASEGT. V dropped 1 base and J dropped 3 bases, with 6 bases sitting between them. CDR3 sequence: CASSEGSYTEAFF. As DNA, the CDR3 is TGTGCCAGCAGTGAAGGCAGTTACACTGAAGCTTTCTTT.

The DNA of the CDR3 is TGTGCCAGCAGCCCCCGACTAGCGGGAGTGGGAGAGACCCAGTACTTC. Translated, it gives CASSPRLAGVGETQYF. The J gene is TRBJ2-5, the V gene TRBV7-2, with 12 bases fitting TRBD2. Trimming took 5 bases from V and 4 from J; bases not matched to a gene: 8. Germline CDR1 and CDR2: SGHTA and FQGNSA. This CDR3 comprises 16 residues. Based on the CDR3 plus reference TRBV7-2 and TRBJ2-5, the full variable domain is GAGVSQSPSNKVTEKGKDVELRCDPISGHTALYWYRQSLGQGLEFLIYFQGNSAPDKSGLPSDRFSAERTGGSVSTLTIQRTQQEDSAVYLCASSPRLAGVGETQYFGPGTRLLVL.

The rearrangement links TRBV2 to TRBJ1-2; D not resolved. CDR3 length equals 14 residues. The V gene's germline CDR1 is SNHLY and CDR2 FYNNEI. Trimming stripped 2 bases from V and 0 bases from J, with 7 bases between. The CDR3 spells CASSETQANYGYTF. In nucleotides, the CDR3 is TGTGCCAGCAGTGAAACGCAGGCTAACTATGGCTACACCTTC.

With respect to this clone: At one end, the junction sequence differs from germline, possibly due to a read error. The chain is built from TRBV7-7 and TRBJ2-2; 8 nucleotides agree with TRBD1. CDR3 length: 15 residues. From germline, CDR1 is SSHAT and CDR2 FNYEAQ (reference sequence). CDR3 sequence reads: CASSRDRTNTGELFF. For the CDR3, the DNA is TGTGCTAGCAGCCGGGACAGGACGAACACCGGGGAGCTGTTTTTT.

V usage is TRBV6-5 and J usage is TRBJ1-2; TRBD1 is a possible D gene (6 bases). Germline V lookup: CDR1 MNHEY, CDR2 SVGAGI. CDR3 length: 14 residues. The V end lost 10 bases, the J end lost 3 bases, and 18 bases lay between the germline ends. The CDR3: CATNAQGRDYGYTF. In nucleotides, the CDR3 is TGTGCCACAAACGCACAGGGAAGGGACTATGGCTACACCTTC.

This clone was seen more than once but under ten times. The CDR3 DNA reads TGTGCCAGCAGTTACAGTCCAGGGGAAGGCACTGAAGCTTTCTTT. It translates to CASSYSPGEGTEAFF. The chain couples TRBV6-5 to TRBJ1-1; tentative D call: TRBD1 (6 bases). Germline V gives CDR1 MNHEY, CDR2 SVGAGI. CDR3 length equals 15 residues. V lost 2 bases, J lost 4 bases, and 14 bases lay in between.

The chain joins TRBV6-6 to TRBJ1-3; D uncertain. The V end was cut by 6 bases, the J end by 0 bases, with 12 bases between. This CDR3 contains 15 residues. The germline V gene has CDR1 MNHNY and CDR2 SVGAGI (reference sequence). Here the CDR3 reads CASSSQFSSGNTIYF. CDR3 DNA: TGTGCCAGCAGCTCTCAGTTCAGCTCTGGAAACACCATATATTTT.

This chain joins TRBV4-1 and TRBJ2-1; 7 bases map to TRBD1. Losses at the gene ends were 4 bases for V and 7 bases for J; bases not matched to a gene: 13. CDR3 size: 16 residues. Per germline, CDR1 MGHRA and CDR2 YSYEKL. CDR3: CASSLTSGTVGNEQFF. CDR3 bases: TGCGCCAGCAGCCTTACCTCCGGGACAGTGGGGAATGAGCAGTTCTTC.

The J gene is TRBJ1-5, the V gene TRBV2, with TRBD1 matching 8 bases. CDR3 length: 15 residues. The V and J ends lost 7 bases and 5 bases, in that order; junction bases with no gene match: 10. The germline V gene has CDR1 SNHLY and CDR2 FYNNEI. The CDR3 region is CASKAAGGEDQPQHF. The CDR3 nucleotides read TGTGCCAGCAAGGCGGCAGGGGGCGAAGATCAGCCCCAGCATTTT.

The rearrangement joins TRBV9 to TRBJ2-3, with D uncertain. Germline values: CDR1 SGDLS, CDR2 YYNGEE. The V end lost 3 bases, the J end lost 3 bases, and 8 bases lay between the germline ends. The CDR3 covers 13 residues. CDR3 in amino acids: CASSARRTDTQYF. DNA for the CDR3: TGTGCCAGCAGCGCCAGGCGAACAGATACGCAGTATTTT.

The rearrangement uses TRBV5-1 and TRBJ2-1, with 7 positions matching TRBD2. CDR1 and CDR2 from the germline V gene are SGHRS and YFSETQ. V lost 4 bases and J lost 6; bases outside the gene matches: 10. The CDR3 is 15 residues long. The CDR3 DNA reads as TGCGCCAGCAGCAGCGCGGGGGTATTGATCAATGAGCAGTTCTTC. Protein sequence: CASSSAGVLINEQFF.

The V gene is TRBV10-2, the J gene TRBJ2-7, with 9 positions matching TRBD1. The CDR3 runs to 13 residues. Germline loops: CDR1 WSHSY, CDR2 SAAADI. V gave up 8 bases and J gave up 3 bases; unmatched junction bases: 5. The CDR3 nucleotides read TGCGCCAGCCGCCGGGACAGGGACTACGAGCAGTACTTC. Amino acid sequence: CASRRDRDYEQYF.

The V and J genes are TRBV21-1 and TRBJ2-2; the listed D gene, TRBD1, was not tested against the DNA. TRBV21-1 corresponds to a pseudogene. The CDR3 runs to 14 residues. CDR3 nucleotide sequence: TGTGCCAGCTGGGGCAGCTGGAACACCGGGGAGCTGTTTTTT. It yields the protein CASWGSWNTGELFF.

This clone was recorded a few times. The chain has TRBV6-5 and TRBJ1-1; no reliable D call. Germline V lookup: CDR1 MNHEY, CDR2 SVGAGI. Trimming shortened V by 7 bases and J by 14 bases, and 17 bases separated the two germline ends. This CDR3 contains 11 residues. CDR3 DNA: TGTGCCAGCATTAGTGGCGGGGTTTTCTTCTTT. Translated, it gives CASISGGVFFF.

The rearrangement joins TRBV10-1 to TRBJ2-1; 10 positions match TRBD2. Trimming cost V 8 bases and J 10 bases; bases outside gene matches: 8. Germline CDR1 is WNHNN and CDR2 is SYGVQD (reference sequence). This CDR3 is built from 13 residues. CDR3 nucleotide sequence: TGCGCCAGCCTAGCGGGAGTGCCCTACGAGCAGTTCTTC. Its translation is CASLAGVPYEQFF.

The chain has TRBV6-6 and TRBJ1-6; D is possibly TRBD1 (6 bases). This CDR3 has 13 residues. The V gene's germline CDR1 is MNHNY and CDR2 SVGAGI (reference sequence). The V and J ends lost 5 bases and 9 bases respectively, with 11 bases between them. The CDR3 nucleotides read TGTGCCAGCAGTCAGGGGCTCGGTTCACCCCTCCACTTT. Translation: CASSQGLGSPLHF.

The chain uses TRBV18 and TRBJ2-7; 11 bases are shared with TRBD1. Trimming at V came to 6 bases and at J to 3 bases, leaving 4 bases not matched to a gene. CDR1 is KGHSH and CDR2 is LQKENI in the germline V gene. The CDR3 loop spans 14 amino acids. The CDR3 loop reads CASSADRGHYEQYF. The CDR3, as DNA: TGTGCCAGCTCCGCGGACAGGGGGCACTACGAGCAGTACTTC.

The chain employs TRBV7-9 and TRBJ2-5, with D tentatively TRBD2 (7 bases). The germline V gene has CDR1 SEHNR and CDR2 FQNEAQ (reference sequence). CDR3 length equals 15 residues. V was clipped by 5 bases and J by 5 bases, with 18 bases between them. The CDR3: CASSARGGFRETQYF. CDR3 in DNA: TGTGCCAGCAGCGCAAGGGGGGGCTTTAGGGAGACCCAGTACTTC.

The V and J genes are TRBV30 and TRBJ2-4; D gene uncertain. This CDR3 contains 18 residues. Germline V gives CDR1 GTSNPN, CDR2 SVGIG (reference sequence). V dropped 0 bases and J dropped 2 bases, with 20 bases sitting between them. The CDR3 protein is CAWSVHGRSKITKNIQYF. CDR3 nucleotides: TGTGCCTGGAGTGTACACGGCAGGTCTAAAATTACCAAAAACATTCAGTACTTC.

This clone was observed a handful of times. This chain joins TRBV28 and TRBJ1-1, with 9 positions matching TRBD1. The CDR3 is 14 residues long. V dropped 3 bases and J dropped 5; count of bases not matched to a gene: 4. Germline V lookup: CDR1 MDHEN, CDR2 SYDVKM. The CDR3 spells CASSLSTGGTEAFF. CDR3 sequence (DNA): TGTGCCAGCAGTTTGTCGACAGGGGGGACTGAAGCTTTCTTT.